This entry concerns a single TCR beta chain. What this receptor recognizes is not known. No base qualities exist here, and no much larger clone lies one base off it. The V end loses 5 bases and the J end loses 8 bases, and a stretch of 17 bases separates them. Via the germline V gene, CDR1 is MGHDK and CDR2 SYGVNS. The CDR3, cysteine through phenylalanine, is 14 amino acids long. Here the CDR3 DNA is all that survives: 42 bases in frame from base 1. The CDR3 regions of human TCRbeta chains were analyzed by immunosequencing. On the authors' methods: TCRs in the repertoires were matched against a reference library of SARS-CoV-2-specific TCRs that had been generated with the MIRA antigen-specificity platform. Breadth was defined as the fraction of unique TCRs that were SARS-CoV-2-associated, and depth was defined as the fraction of total T cells that were SARS-CoV-2-associated. Each spike-specific TCR was assigned to its reactive spike region and to a CD4 or CD8 class using the MIRA data. Log10-transformed breadth and depth values were compared by one-way ANOVA with Sidak's multiple comparisons tests. Sourced from immuneACCESS, this table was stored by TCRdb with only in-frame sequences that have V and J called. A share of the clones is absent; for the studies checked, an unresolved V gene accounts for under half, and the remainder has no known explanation. V and J calls and clone size are as listed in that table; D and trimming were resolved from the DNA. This sample has 100,000 to 150,000 clones in its table, and 85% to 90% of those were observed once. Approximately 12% of the sample is in the top ten clones.

The data belong to a study of T cell responses to AZD1222 COVID-19 vaccine (dated by TCRdb to the early 2020s). For the wider study: AZD1222 recipients whose second dose came at about 4 weeks and those whose second dose came at about 12 weeks were combined into one group, since spike-specific TCR depth and breadth did not differ between the two schedules. TCR sequencing was performed for 230 to 250 trial participants, of whom roughly 200 were given two doses of AZD1222 and around 26 were given two doses of MenACWY control vaccine. Trial participants were enrolled by age into 18-55, 56-69 and 70-plus year subgroups, with approximately 150, 28 and 58 TCR-sequenced participants respectively. Study-wide findings and limitations: Reportedly, close to half of the unique spike-specific TCRs recognized epitopes lying outside the regions that are mutated in the B.1.351 and B.1.1.7 variants. Because no day 14 peak-response samples were available, the repertoires could be characterized only after the peak T cell response. Participants were mostly white British and included more females than males, and it was suggested by the authors that clonal diversity may have been underestimated. Conclusions about previously exposed vaccinees are limited because only five to seven AZD1222 recipients were SARS-CoV-2 seropositive at baseline. The 56-69-year group was small, and its depth increase did not reach significance, likely because of low power. A significant rise in spike-specific TCR breadth and depth was observed after two AZD1222 doses relative to day 0 and relative to MenACWY recipients. The whole spike protein was spanned by vaccine-associated CD4 TCRs, and dominant responses were seen in regions 160-218 and 743-854.

The time point label here, explained by the study, means: baseline before first vaccination. Samples from vaccinated people were obtained from the UK trials COV001 and COV002, which included a single-blind randomized controlled phase 2/3 trial of AZD1222 (ChAdOx1 nCoV-19) in healthy adults. Trial participant PBMC samples were collected at day 0 and day 28 after the second dose for TCRbeta chain sequencing. This material consisted of peripheral blood, taken on day 0 of AZD1222 vaccination. The V gene is TRBV25-1 and the J gene is TRBJ2-3; the D region possibly corresponds to TRBD1 (7 bases align). The TCR sequence derives from an adult in good health. The base sequence is TGTGCCAGCAGTAGAACAGGGGAGGAGGGTACGCAGTATTTT. Translation gives CASSRTGEEGTQYF.